These 27 T cell receptor beta chains share one sample of origin, sequenced in a study of CD8+CD57+ T cells in acquired aplastic anemia. The sequenced patients had an expansion of CD8+CD57+ cells seen by flow cytometry. The template used for profiling TCR beta VDJ and CDR3 was genomic DNA. TCRdb itself ran the reads through MiXCR, one entry per CDR3 protein. Here the sample spans about 190,000 distinct CDR3 sequences, under 55% being singletons. Sequenced: sorted CD4+, CD8+, or CD8+CD57+ T cells (not recorded which) from PBMCs. The receptors stem from a human donor with aplastic anemia.

The chain links TRBV11-1 to TRBJ2-1; TRBD2 matches at 10 bases. CDR1 SGHAT and CDR2 FQDESV come from the germline V gene (reference sequence). V shed 3 bases and J 7 bases; nucleotides not matched to a gene: 6. The CDR3 has 15 residues. CDR3 nucleotide sequence: TGTGCCAGCAGCTTCCCGGGACTAGCGAGAAATGAGCAGTTCTTC. This translates into CASSFPGLARNEQFF.

The V gene is TRBV30, the J gene TRBJ2-6, with TRBD2 matching over 7 bases. Per germline, CDR1 GTSNPN and CDR2 SVGIG (reference sequence). The J segment lost 0 bases and the V segment lost 5 bases, leaving 10 bases of the junction unmatched. The CDR3 is 17 amino acids. The CDR3 sequence is CAWRRGGSRSGANVLTF. The CDR3 DNA sequence: TGTGCCTGGCGTCGGGGAGGGTCTCGCTCTGGGGCCAACGTCCTGACTTTC. Supplemented by reference TRBV30 and TRBJ2-6, the full variable domain reads SQTIHQWPATLVQPVGSPLSLECTVEGTSNPNLYWYRQAAGRGLQLLFYSVGIGQISSEVPQNLSASRPQDRQFILSSKKLLLSDSGFYLCAWRRGGSRSGANVLTFGAGSRLTVL.

This clonotype was observed at least ten times. This chain connects TRBV5-1 to TRBJ1-2; no reliable D call. This CDR3 comprises 11 residues. Trimming took off 4 bases at V and 4 bases at J, with 5 bases between the two ends. The germline V gene encodes CDR1 SGHRS and CDR2 YFSETQ. The CDR3 DNA sequence: TGCGCCAGCAGCGACCTCTATGGCTACACCTTC. Its translation is CASSDLYGYTF.

This clonotype occurred a few times. The rearrangement links TRBV2 to TRBJ1-2, with a weak D call TRBD1 (5 bases). Germline V CDR1 and CDR2: SNHLY, FYNNEI. The germline V and J ends were trimmed by 3 bases and 6 bases, with 14 bases remaining between them. The CDR3 totals 14 residues. In nucleotides, the CDR3 is TGTGCCAGCAGTGATAGTACAGGCTTAAATGGCTACACCTTC. Translated, it gives CASSDSTGLNGYTF.

The chain carries TRBV7-9 and TRBJ2-7; D is ambiguous. The germline V gene encodes CDR1 SEHNR and CDR2 FQNEAQ (reference sequence). Between the trimmed V and J ends, which lost 4 bases and 7 bases, there was a span of 8 bases. CDR3 length equals 11 residues. The CDR3 nucleotides read TGTGCCAGCAGCTATACACAGGAGCAGTACTTC. This sequence encodes CASSYTQEQYF.

This clonotype came up many times. This chain joins TRBV10-3 and TRBJ2-1; D not resolved. Trimming removed 0 bases at V and 9 bases at J, with 3 bases between. In germline, CDR1 is ENHRY, CDR2 SYGVKD. The CDR3 spans 11 residues. The CDR3 reads CAISESSEQFF. The CDR3 nucleotides are TGTGCCATCAGTGAGTCTAGTGAGCAGTTCTTC.

This chain joins TRBV24-1 and TRBJ1-5, with 7 bases that match TRBD1. Trimming took 12 bases from V and 4 from J; bases not matched to a gene: 5. Germline V gene sequence: CDR1 KGHDR, CDR2 SFDVKD. This CDR3 contains 12 residues. CDR3 sequence reads: CACTQGNQPQHF. CDR3 coding DNA: TGTGCCTGCACACAGGGGAATCAGCCCCAGCATTTT.

This chain uses TRBV20-1 with TRBJ2-7; D gene unclear. Trimming pared 4 bases from V and 6 bases from J, leaving 10 bases between. The germline V gene encodes CDR1 DFQATT and CDR2 SNEGSKA (reference sequence). The CDR3 has 11 amino acids. The chain's CDR3 is CSATYNREQYF. DNA of the CDR3: TGCAGTGCTACTTATAATCGCGAGCAGTACTTC.

The table lists this clonotype with a few counts. The chain couples TRBV6-5 to TRBJ2-4, with D unclear. The CDR3 is 13 residues long. Trimming removed 2 bases from V and 5 bases from J, with 7 bases in between. Germline V gene data show CDR1 as MNHEY and CDR2 as SVGAGI. CDR3 sequence (DNA): TGTGCCAGCAGTTACCAAGGTCAAAACATTCAGTACTTC. Its protein product is CASSYQGQNIQYF.

The chain recombines TRBV24-1 with TRBJ2-7; 7 positions match TRBD1. Germline V gene data show CDR1 as KGHDR and CDR2 as SFDVKD. J gave up 5 bases and V 5 bases, and 5 bases lay outside the gene matches. This CDR3 spans 13 amino acids. DNA of the CDR3: TGTGCCACCAGTGCCCTAGGACAGGACGAGCAGTACTTC. Translation: CATSALGQDEQYF.

Remarks on this clonotype: A much more abundant neighbour one base away suggests this may be a read error. The CDR3 region has the DNA TGTGCCAGTCGCCCCGGGGCAGGGGGCACTGAAGCTTTCTTT. The encoded protein is CASRPGAGGTEAFF. The V gene is TRBV14, the J gene TRBJ1-1; 7 nucleotides align to TRBD1. Germline CDR1 is SGHDN and CDR2 is FVKESK. J gave up 4 bases and V 9 bases, and 11 bases lay outside the gene matches. The CDR3 runs to 14 residues.

This sequence joins TRBV25-1 and TRBJ2-3, with 13 bases identical to TRBD2. The CDR3 length is 18 residues. Trimming removed 2 bases from V and 6 bases from J; junction bases left unmatched: 11. Per germline, CDR1 MGHDK and CDR2 SYGVNS. This CDR3 reads CASSEVSGLAGEEDTQYF. CDR3 sequence (DNA): TGTGCCAGCAGTGAAGTCTCCGGACTAGCGGGGGAGGAGGATACGCAGTATTTT.

V is TRBV20-1 and J is TRBJ2-7, with 8 bases identical to TRBD2. Germline lookup yields CDR1 DFQATT and CDR2 SNEGSKA (reference sequence). V was pared by 4 bases and J by 13 bases, with 12 bases of the junction left unmatched. CDR3 length: 12 amino acids. CDR3 coding DNA: TGCAGTGCTAATGTATTAGCGGGGATCCTCTACTTC. Translated: CSANVLAGILYF.

The rearrangement uses TRBV11-1 and TRBJ1-1; D gene ambiguous. The CDR3 spans 16 residues. Trimming left V 2 bases short and J 2 bases short, with 15 bases between. CDR1 and CDR2 (germline): SGHAT, FQDESV (reference sequence). CDR3 DNA sequence: TGTGCCAGCAGCTTAATCGGGGTCGGCAGTAACACTGAAGCTTTCTTT. Protein sequence: CASSLIGVGSNTEAFF. Full variable domain (missing parts from reference TRBV11-1 and TRBJ1-1): EAEVAQSPRYKITEKSQAVAFWCDPISGHATLYWYRQILGQGPELLVQFQDESVVDDSQLPKDRFSAERLKGVDSTLKIQPAELGDSAMYLCASSLIGVGSNTEAFFGQGTRLTVV.

This clonotype has more than one count but fewer than ten. The chain combines TRBV29-1 with TRBJ1-1; the match to TRBD1 covers 8 bases. Trimming cost V 4 bases and J 5 bases; bases outside gene matches: 3. Germline loops: CDR1 SQVTM, CDR2 ANQGSEA. The CDR3 runs 12 residues. Here the CDR3 DNA reads TGCAGCGTTGGGACAGGGTCAACTGAAGCTTTCTTT. Its translation: CSVGTGSTEAFF.

This clonotype was picked up a small number of times. The J gene is TRBJ1-5, the V gene TRBV24-1, with a possible D match to TRBD1 (5 bases). Trimming stripped 6 bases from V and 6 bases from J, with 11 bases between. This CDR3 has 13 residues. Germline V CDR1 and CDR2: KGHDR, SFDVKD. The CDR3 DNA follows: TGTGCCACCAGTTGGGGGGTGGCTCAGCCCCAGCATTTT. It specifies CATSWGVAQPQHF.

The CDR3 sequence: CASSQGPGTVYEQYF. The CDR3 coding sequence is TGCGCCAGCAGCCAAGGTCCCGGGACAGTCTACGAGCAGTACTTC. The rearrangement links TRBV4-1 to TRBJ2-7, with 7 bases lining up with TRBD1. The CDR3 length is 15 residues. The V gene's germline CDR1 is MGHRA and CDR2 YSYEKL. Trimming removed 1 base from V and 3 bases from J; junction bases left unmatched: 6.

This clonotype was observed at least ten times. The CDR3 loop reads CASSEARPYEQYF. The CDR3 DNA reads TGTGCCAGCAGTGAAGCTAGGCCCTACGAGCAGTACTTC. V is TRBV2 and J is TRBJ2-7, with D hard to call. V was shortened by 0 bases and J by 2 bases, with 5 bases between the two germline ends. From germline, CDR1 is SNHLY and CDR2 FYNNEI. The CDR3 spans 13 residues.

The V and J genes are TRBV10-3 and TRBJ1-2, with D tentatively TRBD1 (5 bases). CDR1 and CDR2 (germline): ENHRY, SYGVKD. This CDR3 contains 13 residues. Trimming pared 3 bases from V and 5 bases from J, leaving 10 bases between. CDR3 in amino acids: CAISEGAGYGYTF. CDR3 DNA sequence: TGTGCCATCAGTGAAGGGGCAGGGTATGGCTACACCTTC.

This clonotype was observed a few times. The genes are TRBV10-3 and TRBJ1-1; D gene unclear. V dropped 8 bases and J dropped 1 base, with 17 bases sitting between them. Germline CDR1 and CDR2: ENHRY and SYGVKD. This CDR3 has 15 residues. CDR3 sequence reads: CAIWDPAGENTEAFF. The DNA for the CDR3 is TGTGCCATCTGGGATCCGGCAGGTGAGAACACTGAAGCTTTCTTT.

The CDR3 region is CASSEVFASEQFF. CDR3 nucleotide sequence: TGTGCCAGCAGTGAAGTGTTCGCTTCGGAGCAGTTCTTC. The rearrangement uses TRBV6-1 and TRBJ2-1; D remains unclear. Germline CDR1 MNHNS, CDR2 SASEGT. There are 13 residues in the CDR3. The V end was cut by 1 base, the J end by 10 bases, with 11 bases between.

V and J are TRBV5-6 and TRBJ1-1, with D unclear. The V gene lost 4 bases and the J gene lost 4 bases, with 14 bases spanning the gap. The germline V gene has CDR1 SGHDT and CDR2 YYEEEE. This CDR3 spans 14 amino acids. The CDR3 sequence: CASSHKIRGTEAFF. The CDR3 coding sequence is TGTGCCAGCAGCCATAAAATACGGGGCACTGAAGCTTTCTTT.

The chain links TRBV3-1 to TRBJ2-7; D uncertain. The CDR3 loop spans 10 amino acids. The V gene's germline CDR1 is LGHDT and CDR2 YNNKEL (reference sequence). V was shortened by 5 bases and J by 4 bases, with 3 bases between the two germline ends. CDR3 loop: CASSVYEQYF. As DNA, the CDR3 is TGTGCCAGCAGCGTATACGAGCAGTACTTC.

In its sample, this clonotype was seen once. V and J are TRBV11-2 and TRBJ2-5, with a possible D match to TRBD2 (5 bases). Germline V gene lookup returns CDR1 SGHAT and CDR2 FQNNGV. The V gene lost 8 bases and the J gene lost 4 bases, with 20 bases spanning the gap. CDR3 length equals 15 residues. The CDR3: CASSPRASQAETQYF. The CDR3 DNA reads TGTGCCAGCTCGCCGCGGGCGTCCCAGGCAGAGACCCAGTACTTC.

This clonotype was counted at least ten times. The chain links TRBV5-6 to TRBJ1-1, with D perhaps TRBD1 (5 bases). CDR1 is SGHDT and CDR2 is YYEEEE in the germline V gene. This CDR3 comprises 17 residues. V was pared by 6 bases and J by 3 bases, with 24 bases between. CDR3 residues: CASTANGQGPWDTEAFF. CDR3 nucleotide sequence: TGTGCCAGCACCGCTAATGGGCAGGGTCCTTGGGACACTGAAGCTTTCTTT.

This chain links TRBV29-1 with TRBJ2-1, with D perhaps matching TRBD1 (5 bases). Per the germline V gene, CDR1 is SQVTM and CDR2 is ANQGSEA. The ends were cut back, 4 bases at V and 6 bases at J, with 16 bases in the middle. The CDR3 consists of 14 residues. The CDR3 nucleotides are TGCAGCGTTGGTCATGCAGGGTGTTTCAATGAGCAGTTCTTC. It is translated as CSVGHAGCFNEQFF.

Concerning this clonotype itself: This may come from a read error, since a much larger clone is one base off. V and J are TRBV4-1 and TRBJ2-1; 10 nucleotides match TRBD2. This CDR3 is 15 amino acids long. Germline CDR1 is MGHRA and CDR2 is YSYEKL. Trimming removed 4 bases from V and 6 bases from J; junction bases left unmatched: 6. CDR3 sequence (DNA): TGCGCCAGCAGCCGAGGACTAGCGGCCTGCAATGAGCAGTTCTTC. This sequence encodes CASSRGLAACNEQFF.